These 23 T cell receptor beta chains were all obtained from the same sample, sequenced in a study of blood T cell repertoires in COVID-19. The method was immunoSEQ multiplex PCR; TCRdb's version includes in-frame clones alone and lacks a portion of them. The sample lists about 170,000 clones; 70% to 90% were seen once. The sequencing input was peripheral blood. These receptors originate from an older woman with COVID-19, enrolled during active disease.

The rearrangement uses TRBV7-3 and TRBJ1-1, with 7 bases aligning to TRBD1. The CDR3 is 12 residues long. The V and J ends lost 4 bases and 9 bases, in that order; junction bases with no gene match: 5. The germline V gene encodes CDR1 SGHTA and CDR2 FQGTGA. CDR3 sequence (DNA): TGTGCCAGCAGCTCGACAGGGATTAAAGCTTTCTTT. This encodes CASSSTGIKAFF.

The chain employs TRBV6-5 and TRBJ2-5, with a tentative D call TRBD1 (5 bases). V shed 2 bases and J shed 2 bases, with 12 bases lying between them. The germline V gene has CDR1 MNHEY and CDR2 SVGAGI. The CDR3 has 15 residues. DNA for the CDR3: TGTGCCAGCAGTTACGCCGCAGGGATACAAGAGACCCAGTACTTC. As protein: CASSYAAGIQETQYF.

Remarks on this clone: The junction differs from germline at one of its ends, possibly a read error. V and J are TRBV7-7 and TRBJ2-3; the match to TRBD2 covers 8 bases. Germline V gives CDR1 SSHAT, CDR2 FNYEAQ (reference sequence). The CDR3 spans 14 residues. In DNA form, the CDR3 reads TGTGCTAGCAGCTTAGGTCTAGCGGGAGATACGCAGTATTTT. The encoded protein is CASSLGLAGDTQYF.

There are a few counts of this clone. V and J are TRBV5-1 and TRBJ2-7, with 11 bases aligning to TRBD2. The germline V gene has CDR1 SGHRS and CDR2 YFSETQ. The V and J ends lost 2 bases and 5 bases, in that order; junction bases with no gene match: 6. This CDR3 has 15 residues. Written as DNA, the CDR3 is TGCGCCAGCAGCTTTACTAGCGGGAGCTATAACGAGCAGTACTTC. Translated: CASSFTSGSYNEQYF.

This clone was seen a single time. The rearrangement uses TRBV19 and TRBJ2-2; TRBD2 aligns across 11 bases. V dropped 10 bases and J dropped 2; count of bases not matched to a gene: 9. CDR3 length: 16 amino acids. Per germline, CDR1 LNHDA and CDR2 SQIVND (reference sequence). The CDR3 spells CATPRGLAANTGELFF. The CDR3 nucleotides are TGTGCCACCCCCAGGGGACTAGCGGCAAACACCGGGGAGCTGTTTTTT.

The V gene is TRBV2, the J gene TRBJ2-3, with TRBD2 as a possible D gene (5 bases). The CDR3 contains 14 residues. Germline lookup yields CDR1 SNHLY and CDR2 FYNNEI. The V gene lost 6 bases and the J gene lost 2 bases, with 12 bases spanning the gap. CDR3 in amino acids: CASRPAVLTDTQYF. The CDR3 DNA follows: TGTGCCAGCAGGCCAGCGGTTCTCACAGATACGCAGTATTTT.

The chain carries TRBV6-5 and TRBJ2-5; D call uncertain. This CDR3 has 14 amino acids. Germline assignment: CDR1 MNHEY and CDR2 SVGAGI. Between the trimmed V and J ends, which lost 0 bases and 0 bases, there was a span of 5 bases. The CDR3 spells CASSYSADQETQYF. In DNA, the CDR3 is TGTGCCAGCAGTTACTCGGCAGACCAAGAGACCCAGTACTTC.

J is TRBJ1-5 and V is TRBV15; no clear D gene. Trimming pared 0 bases from V and 6 bases from J, leaving 15 bases between. The germline gives CDR1 LNHNV, CDR2 YYDKDF (reference sequence). The CDR3 extends over 16 amino acids. The CDR3 loop reads CATSRDQASLSQPQHF. The CDR3 DNA is TGTGCCACCAGCAGAGATCAGGCAAGCCTCAGTCAGCCCCAGCATTTT. Full variable domain (missing parts from reference TRBV15 and TRBJ1-5): DAMVIQNPRYQVTQFGKPVTLSCSQTLNHNVMYWYQQKSSQAPKLLFHYYDKDFNNEADTPDNFQSRRPNTSFCFLDIRSPGLGDTAMYLCATSRDQASLSQPQHFGDGTRLSIL.

This rearrangement joins TRBV19 to TRBJ2-1; TRBD2 matches at 11 bases. Germline lookup yields CDR1 LNHDA and CDR2 SQIVND (reference sequence). This CDR3 region has 15 residues. The junction had 6 bases not matched to a gene; V was cut back by 3 bases and J by 8 bases. CDR3 in amino acids: CASSITSGSLDEQFF. The CDR3 region has the DNA TGTGCCAGTAGTATTACTAGCGGGAGTTTAGATGAGCAGTTCTTC.

The J gene is TRBJ2-5, the V gene TRBV24-1, with 12 bases lining up with TRBD2. V gave up 2 bases and J gave up 9 bases; unmatched junction bases: 6. The CDR3 length is 15 residues. Looked up from germline, CDR1 is KGHDR and CDR2 is SFDVKD. CDR3 DNA sequence: TGTGCCACCAGTGATTGGGGGACTAGCGGGTGGGCCCAGTACTTC. Translated: CATSDWGTSGWAQYF.

The V and J genes are TRBV6-2 or TRBV6-3 and TRBJ2-7, with 8 bases lining up with TRBD1. Germline V gene sequence: CDR1 MNHEY, CDR2 SVGEGT. Losses at the gene ends were 4 bases for V and 4 bases for J; bases not matched to a gene: 6. The CDR3 loop spans 14 amino acids. In nucleotides, the CDR3 is TGTGCCAGCAGTTCGGACAGGGTAGTATACGAGCAGTACTTC. Its translation is CASSSDRVVYEQYF.

This clone was recorded only once. The chain couples TRBV6-6 to TRBJ2-7; TRBD2 aligns across 9 bases. The J segment lost 1 base and the V segment lost 5 bases, leaving 9 bases of the junction unmatched. Per germline, CDR1 MNHNY and CDR2 SVGAGI (reference sequence). The CDR3 is made up of 16 amino acids. Here the CDR3 DNA reads TGTGCCAGCAGTGGCCGTGGTAGCGGGAGATCCTACGAGCAGTACTTC. Translating it yields CASSGRGSGRSYEQYF.

The gene calls are TRBV19 and TRBJ1-5; 7 nucleotides match TRBD1. Trimming cost V 6 bases and J 5 bases; bases outside gene matches: 4. CDR3 length equals 13 residues. Germline CDR1 and CDR2: LNHDA and SQIVND (reference sequence). The CDR3, as DNA: TGTGCCAGTAGCCTGACAGGGCATCAGCCCCAGCATTTT. Encoded protein: CASSLTGHQPQHF.

This chain uses TRBV24-1 with TRBJ2-5; a possible D gene is TRBD1 (8 bases). The CDR3 spans 16 residues. The V gene lost 12 bases and the J gene lost 5 bases, with 27 bases spanning the gap. Per germline, CDR1 KGHDR and CDR2 SFDVKD. The CDR3 DNA reads TGTGCCCCGGGACAGGAAGGACCACGGGAGGATGAGACCCAGTACTTC. Its translation is CAPGQEGPREDETQYF.

The chain joins TRBV9 to TRBJ1-2; perhaps TRBD1 as D (5 bases). This CDR3 has 17 residues. Looked up from germline, CDR1 is SGDLS and CDR2 is YYNGEE. V lost 0 bases and J lost 3, with 18 bases in between. CDR3 loop: CASSVVTEPRIDYGYTF. In DNA, the CDR3 is TGTGCCAGCAGCGTAGTGACAGAACCCCGTATCGACTATGGCTACACCTTC.

This clone was seen just once. The chain employs TRBV6-2 or TRBV6-3 and TRBJ2-7, with D unresolved. Germline CDR1 and CDR2: MNHEY and SVGEGT. The CDR3 is made up of 15 amino acids. Deletions cut 0 bases from V and 5 bases from J, with 14 bases between. CDR3 bases: TGTGCCAGCAGTTACTCAAGAGCCCCCCTCCACGAGCAGTACTTC. Protein sequence: CASSYSRAPLHEQYF.

This chain joins TRBV10-2 and TRBJ1-2; D is ambiguous. Germline CDR1 is WSHSY and CDR2 is SAAADI. Trimming stripped 2 bases from V and 5 bases from J, with 3 bases between. This CDR3 is built from 11 residues. CDR3 protein: CASSEEYGYTF. In DNA form, the CDR3 reads TGCGCCAGCAGTGAGGAGTATGGCTACACCTTC.

The V call is TRBV5-1, the J call TRBJ1-2; TRBD1 matches 7 bases. Germline CDR1 reads SGHRS; CDR2 reads YFSETQ. This CDR3 has 13 residues. V gave up 2 bases and J gave up 5 bases; unmatched junction bases: 3. The CDR3 DNA sequence: TGCGCCAGCAGCTTCGGGACAGATTATGGCTACACCTTC. It is translated as CASSFGTDYGYTF.

The chain recombines TRBV29-1 with TRBJ1-5; 7 bases line up with TRBD1. Germline-derived CDR1 and CDR2 are SQVTM and ANQGSEA. Losses at the gene ends were 5 bases for V and 4 bases for J; bases not matched to a gene: 8. The CDR3 extends over 14 amino acids. In DNA form, the CDR3 reads TGCAGCGTTATCCAGGGGGGTATGAATCAGCCCCAGCATTTT. Amino acid sequence: CSVIQGGMNQPQHF.

The chain employs TRBV10-2 and TRBJ1-4; 9 positions match TRBD1. Germline CDR1 is WSHSY and CDR2 is SAAADI. The ends lost 6 bases at V and 0 bases at J; junction bases unmatched: 8. The CDR3 is 17 amino acids. In DNA, the CDR3 is TGCGCCAGCAGCTCTAGACAGGGGGGCTCAACTAATGAAAAACTGTTTTTT. Amino acid sequence: CASSSRQGGSTNEKLFF.

The V gene is TRBV7-6, the J gene TRBJ2-7; 13 nucleotides agree with TRBD2. V shed 5 bases, J shed 5 bases, and the junction held 15 bases outside the gene matches. The V gene's germline CDR1 is SGHVS and CDR2 FNYEAQ. The CDR3 runs to 18 residues. This CDR3 reads CASSNGLAGVSVLDEQYF. CDR3 sequence (DNA): TGTGCCAGCAGCAACGGACTAGCGGGAGTGTCGGTTCTCGACGAGCAGTACTTC.

Notes on this clone: One junction end disagrees with the germline gene, perhaps due to a read error. The rearrangement links TRBV7-7 to TRBJ2-1, with D maybe TRBD2 (6 bases). This CDR3 is built from 15 residues. The germline V gene has CDR1 SSHAT and CDR2 FNYEAQ (reference sequence). The CDR3 sequence is CASSPRRAIVNEQFF. CDR3 bases: TGTGCTAGCAGCCCCAGGAGGGCTATTGTCAATGAGCAGTTCTTC.

The chain combines TRBV7-6 with TRBJ2-2, with D uncertain. V shed 1 base and J shed 5 bases, with 14 bases lying between them. Germline V gives CDR1 SGHVS, CDR2 FNYEAQ. The CDR3 sequence is 16 residues long. In nucleotides, the CDR3 is TGTGCCAGCAGCTTAGGGCTAGTCTTAACTACCGGGGAGCTGTTTTTT. It codes for CASSLGLVLTTGELFF. The variable domain in full, completed from reference TRBV7-6 and TRBJ2-2, reads GAGVSQSPRYKVTKRGQDVALRCDPISGHVSLYWYRQALGQGPEFLTYFNYEAQQDKSGLPNDRFSAERPEGSISTLTIQRTEQRDSAMYRCASSLGLVLTTGELFFGEGSRLTVL.